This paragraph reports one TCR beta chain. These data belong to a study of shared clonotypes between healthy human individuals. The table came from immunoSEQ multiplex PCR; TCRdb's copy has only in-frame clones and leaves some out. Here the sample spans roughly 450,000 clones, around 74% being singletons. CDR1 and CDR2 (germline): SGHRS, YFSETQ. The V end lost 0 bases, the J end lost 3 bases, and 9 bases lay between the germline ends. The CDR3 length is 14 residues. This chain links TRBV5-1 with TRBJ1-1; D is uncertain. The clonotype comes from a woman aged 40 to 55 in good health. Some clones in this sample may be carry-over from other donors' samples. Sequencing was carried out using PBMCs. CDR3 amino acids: CASSLGQGHTEAFF. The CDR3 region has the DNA TGCGCCAGCAGCTTGGGCCAAGGTCACACTGAAGCTTTCTTT.